This passage covers 5 T cell receptor beta chains from one sample sequenced in a study of neoadjuvant anti-PD-1 for oral cavity cancer. Here immunoSEQ multiplex PCR was the method, and the copy in TCRdb shows in-frame clones only, minus some. The sample lists about 16,000 clones, about 78% occurring once. Sequenced here: PBMCs, sampled before nivolumab (anti-PD-1) treatment. Receptor source: a person between 40 and 85 years old with oral cavity squamous cell carcinoma.

The V and J genes are TRBV5-6 and TRBJ2-7, with 7 bases that match TRBD1. Trimming took 1 base from V and 6 from J; bases not matched to a gene: 7. The CDR3 runs to 14 residues. CDR1 and CDR2 (germline): SGHDT, YYEEEE. CDR3 in DNA: TGTGCCAGCAGCTTGAGTAGGGGGCCCATCGAGCAGTACTTC. Encoded protein: CASSLSRGPIEQYF.

This clone was observed a single time. This sequence joins TRBV19 and TRBJ2-6; 10 positions match TRBD1. The CDR3 length is 19 residues. Germline V gene sequence: CDR1 LNHDA, CDR2 SQIVND (reference sequence). Trimming at V came to 4 bases and at J to 0 bases, leaving 9 bases not matched to a gene. The CDR3 DNA sequence: TGTGCCAGTAGTACGTCCCGGGACAGGGGAATCTCTGGGGCCAACGTCCTGACTTTC. Its translation: CASSTSRDRGISGANVLTF. Full variable domain (remainder filled in from reference TRBV19 and TRBJ2-6): DGGITQSPKYLFRKEGQNVTLSCEQNLNHDAMYWYRQDPGQGLRLIYYSQIVNDFQKGDIAEGYSVSREKKESFPLTVTSAQKNPTAFYLCASSTSRDRGISGANVLTFGAGSRLTVL.

This chain links TRBV28 with TRBJ1-4; 9 bases agree with TRBD1. This CDR3 contains 15 residues. V shed 5 bases and J 9 bases; nucleotides not matched to a gene: 10. Germline V gene sequence: CDR1 MDHEN, CDR2 SYDVKM. In DNA form, the CDR3 reads TGTGCCAGCAGTCAAAGGTGGGGACAGGGTAAAAAACTGTTTTTT. Translating gives CASSQRWGQGKKLFF. Full variable domain (rest looked up from reference TRBV28 and TRBJ1-4): DVKVTQSSRYLVKRTGEKVFLECVQDMDHENMFWYRQDPGLGLRLIYFSYDVKMKEKGDIPEGYSVSREKKERFSLILESASTNQTSMYLCASSQRWGQGKKLFFGSGTQLSVL.

This clone occurred a few times. The chain couples TRBV30 to TRBJ1-1, with TRBD1 as a possible D gene (5 bases). CDR3 size: 13 residues. Trimming shortened V by 5 bases and J by 7 bases, and 17 bases separated the two germline ends. CDR1 is GTSNPN, CDR2 SVGIG, per germline (reference sequence). CDR3 region: CAWGGTEDGEAFF. The CDR3 DNA reads TGTGCCTGGGGGGGGACGGAGGATGGTGAAGCTTTCTTT.

The chain couples TRBV5-5 to TRBJ1-3; 9 bases align to TRBD1. V dropped 4 bases and J dropped 3; count of bases not matched to a gene: 11. This CDR3 is 17 amino acids long. In germline, CDR1 is SGHKS, CDR2 YYEKEE (reference sequence). CDR3 nucleotides: TGTGCCAGCAGCATAACCGGGACAGGGATTGTTGGAAACACCATATATTTT. Its protein is CASSITGTGIVGNTIYF.